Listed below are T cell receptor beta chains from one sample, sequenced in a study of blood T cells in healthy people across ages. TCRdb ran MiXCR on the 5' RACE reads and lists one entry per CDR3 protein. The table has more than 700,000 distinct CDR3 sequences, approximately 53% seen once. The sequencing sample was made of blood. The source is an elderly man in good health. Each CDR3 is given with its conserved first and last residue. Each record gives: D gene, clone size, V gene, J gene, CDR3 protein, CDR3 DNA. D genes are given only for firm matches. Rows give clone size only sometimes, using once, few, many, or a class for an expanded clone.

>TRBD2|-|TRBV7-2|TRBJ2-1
CASSLPGLAGPHNEQFF
TGTGCCAGCAGCTTACCCGGACTAGCGGGGCCTCATAATGAGCAGTTCTTC
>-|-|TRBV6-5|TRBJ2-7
CASSYVRGVYEQYF
TGTGCCAGCAGTTATGTCAGGGGGGTGTACGAGCAGTACTTC
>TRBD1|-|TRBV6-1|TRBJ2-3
CASTGTGGDRYAYF
TGTGCCAGCACCGGGACAGGGGGAGACAGATACGCGTATTTT
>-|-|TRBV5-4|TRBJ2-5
CASSLANRGGEKTQYF
TGTGCCAGCAGCTTGGCCAACAGGGGAGGAGAGAAGACCCAGTACTTC
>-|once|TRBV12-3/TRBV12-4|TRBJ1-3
CASSPPGPYSGNTIYF
TGTGCCAGCAGTCCCCCGGGACCGTACTCTGGAAACACCATATATTTT
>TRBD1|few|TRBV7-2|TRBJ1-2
CASSSTGGPSRDYGYTF
TGTGCCAGCAGCTCTACAGGGGGCCCTAGTAGAGACTATGGCTACACCTTC
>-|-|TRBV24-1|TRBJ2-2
CATSAWGPEAGELFF
TGTGCCACCAGTGCGTGGGGGCCTGAGGCCGGGGAGCTGTTTTTT
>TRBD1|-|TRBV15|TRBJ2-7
CATSRDRQGAGEQYF
TGTGCCACCAGCAGAGATCGACAGGGGGCTGGCGAGCAGTACTTC
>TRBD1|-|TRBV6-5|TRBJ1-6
CASRPGGSYNSPLHF
TGTGCCAGCAGACCAGGGGGGTCCTATAATTCACCCCTCCACTTT
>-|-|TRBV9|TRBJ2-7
CASSVLAYAYEQYF
TGTGCCAGCAGCGTACTAGCGTACGCCTACGAGCAGTACTTC
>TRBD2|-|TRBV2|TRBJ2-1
CASSGLVSYNEQFF
TGTGCCAGCAGCGGACTAGTATCCTACAATGAGCAGTTCTTC
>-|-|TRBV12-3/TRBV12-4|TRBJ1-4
CASSPGTWEKLFF
TGTGCCAGTAGTCCGGGGACTTGGGAAAAACTGTTTTTT
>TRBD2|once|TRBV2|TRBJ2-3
CASSRLAGVWGSTDTQYF
TGTGCCAGCAGTAGACTAGCGGGAGTATGGGGTAGCACAGATACGCAGTATTTT
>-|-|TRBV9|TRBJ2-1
CASSVRGIEQFF
TGTGCCAGCAGCGTGCGAGGAATTGAGCAGTTCTTC
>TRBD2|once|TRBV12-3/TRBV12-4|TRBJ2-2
CASRAGNLPGELFF
TGTGCCAGCCGAGCGGGAAATCTTCCCGGGGAGCTGTTTTTT
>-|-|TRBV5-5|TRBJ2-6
CASSLGAGLLSGANVLTF
TGTGCCAGCAGCTTGGGAGCAGGGCTGCTGTCTGGGGCCAACGTCCTGACTTTC
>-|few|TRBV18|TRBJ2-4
CASSLQTPVPADKNIQYF
TGTGCCAGCTCACTCCAGACCCCGGTACCGGCGGACAAAAACATTCAGTACTTC
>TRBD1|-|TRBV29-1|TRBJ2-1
CSVEALGDRPSYNKQFF
TGCAGCGTTGAAGCATTGGGGGACAGGCCTTCTTACAATAAGCAGTTCTTC
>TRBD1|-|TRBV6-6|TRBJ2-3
CASGHRDRGTDTQYF
TGTGCCAGCGGGCACCGGGACAGGGGCACAGATACGCAGTATTTT
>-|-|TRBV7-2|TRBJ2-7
CASSLGQDFGNEQYF
TGTGCCAGCAGCTTAGGGCAGGACTTCGGGAACGAGCAGTACTTC
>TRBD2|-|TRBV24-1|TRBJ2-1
CATSDSSGTPINEQFF
TGTGCCACCAGTGATTCTAGCGGCACACCGATTAATGAGCAGTTCTTC
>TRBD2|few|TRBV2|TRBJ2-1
CASLFDGRTAYNEQFF
TGTGCCAGCCTTTTTGACGGGAGGACGGCCTACAATGAGCAGTTCTTC
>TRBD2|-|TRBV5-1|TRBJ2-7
CATRVSPGRVDEQYF
TGCGCCACCCGGGTCTCTCCCGGGAGGGTCGACGAGCAGTACTTC
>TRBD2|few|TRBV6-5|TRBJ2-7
CASRPSGHSYEQYF
TGTGCCAGCAGACCTAGCGGACACTCCTACGAGCAGTACTTC
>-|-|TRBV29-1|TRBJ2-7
CSSGQGISYEQYF
TGCAGCAGTGGCCAGGGGATCTCCTACGAGCAGTACTTC
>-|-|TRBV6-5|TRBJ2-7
CASSTTGPYEQYF
TGTGCCAGCAGTACGACAGGCCCCTACGAGCAGTACTTC
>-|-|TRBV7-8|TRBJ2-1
CASSSQGGSGTYNEQFF
TGTGCCAGCAGCTCCCAGGGGGGTAGCGGGACTTACAATGAGCAGTTCTTC
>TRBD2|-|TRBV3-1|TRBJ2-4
CASSQGGPGLVEQYF
TGTGCCAGCAGCCAAGGAGGGCCGGGACTAGTTGAGCAGTACTTC
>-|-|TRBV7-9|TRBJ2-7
CASSAGGGPYEQYF
TGTGCCAGCAGCGCCGGTGGAGGACCCTACGAGCAGTACTTC
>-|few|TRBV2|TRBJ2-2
CASRFPGRELFF
TGTGCCAGCCGGTTCCCGGGCCGGGAGCTGTTTTTT
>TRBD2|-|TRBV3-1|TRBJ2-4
CASSHKGASGSEYIQYF
TGTGCCAGCAGCCATAAGGGGGCTAGCGGGAGTGAGTACATTCAGTACTTC
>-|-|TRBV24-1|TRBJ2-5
CATSASPALNEQYF
TGTGCCACCAGTGCTAGCCCGGCCCTCAATGAGCAGTACTTC
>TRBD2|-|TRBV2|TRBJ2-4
CASSERVSGSLREQYF
TGTGCCAGCAGTGAACGGGTTAGCGGGAGCCTGCGAGAGCAGTACTTC
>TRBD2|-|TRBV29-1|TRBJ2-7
CSLAQGGEQYF
TGCAGCTTGGCCCAGGGAGGGGAGCAGTACTTC
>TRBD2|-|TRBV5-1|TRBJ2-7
CASSGGLAGGRLGEQYF
TGCGCCAGCAGCGGCGGACTAGCGGGAGGGCGTCTCGGCGAGCAGTACTTC
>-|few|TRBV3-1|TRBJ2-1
CASSQDLRGEQFF
TGTGCCAGCAGCCAAGATCTCAGAGGTGAGCAGTTCTTC
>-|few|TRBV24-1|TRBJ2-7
CATSDFGEQYF
TGTGCCACCAGTGATTTCGGCGAGCAGTACTTC